The present T cell receptor beta chain was sequenced within a study of CD8+ T cells in alopecia areata. Regarding the study as a whole: Patients shared TCRs less clearly than mice did, possibly for HLA-related reasons. When scalp samples are sequenced, resident alphabeta T cells of normal skin are also captured.

Peripheral blood and lesional scalp punch biopsies came from alopecia areata patients. Germline V CDR1 and CDR2: LGHNT, FRNRAP. The CDR3 consists of 12 residues. V was shortened by 3 bases and J by 3 bases, with 5 bases between the two germline ends. Regarding this clone: Its cognate antigen is unknown.

Following extraction, RNA underwent reverse transcription to cDNA, which served as the sequencing template. Profiling relied on immunoSEQ multiplex PCR, and the TCRdb table lists in-frame clones only, not all of them. Here the sample spans more than 150,000 clones, approximately 53% being singletons. The source of this sequence is a human donor with alopecia areata. J is TRBJ1-1 and V is TRBV12-5; unclear D gene. The specimen comprised CD8+ T cells sorted from blood, sampled at week 0. The CDR3 sequence is CASGLLDTEAFF. CDR3 DNA: TGTGCTAGTGGTTTATTGGACACTGAAGCTTTCTTT.